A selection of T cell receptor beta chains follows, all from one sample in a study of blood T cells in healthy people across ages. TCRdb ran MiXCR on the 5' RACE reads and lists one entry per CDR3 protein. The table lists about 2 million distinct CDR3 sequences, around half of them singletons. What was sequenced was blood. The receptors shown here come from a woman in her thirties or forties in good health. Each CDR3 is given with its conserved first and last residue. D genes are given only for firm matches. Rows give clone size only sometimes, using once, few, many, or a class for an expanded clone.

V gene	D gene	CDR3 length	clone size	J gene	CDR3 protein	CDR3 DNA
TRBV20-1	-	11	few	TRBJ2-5	CSATHRETQYF	TGCAGTGCTACCCATCGAGAGACCCAGTACTTC
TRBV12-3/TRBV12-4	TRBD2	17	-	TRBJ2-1	CASSAATSGASYNEQFF	TGTGCCAGCAGCGCCGCGACTAGCGGGGCCTCCTACAATGAGCAGTTCTTC
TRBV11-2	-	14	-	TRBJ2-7	CASNLVGLSYEQYF	TGTGCCAGCAACTTAGTAGGCCTCTCCTACGAGCAGTACTTC
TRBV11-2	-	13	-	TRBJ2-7	CASSQDYRYEQYF	TGTGCCAGCAGCCAGGACTACCGCTACGAGCAGTACTTC
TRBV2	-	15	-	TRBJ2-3	CASSGTPPYTDTQYF	TGTGCCAGCAGTGGGACCCCGCCCTACACAGATACGCAGTATTTT
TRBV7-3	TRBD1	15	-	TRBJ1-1	CASSSINRGSPEAFF	TGTGCCAGCAGCTCAATCAACAGGGGGTCCCCTGAAGCTTTCTTT
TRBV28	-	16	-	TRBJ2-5	CASRLVGRQYQETQYF	TGTGCCAGCAGGTTGGTTGGAAGACAGTACCAAGAGACCCAGTACTTC
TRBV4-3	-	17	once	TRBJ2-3	CASSHPGLPDRPDTQYF	TGCGCCAGCAGCCACCCCGGACTCCCGGACCGACCAGATACGCAGTATTTT
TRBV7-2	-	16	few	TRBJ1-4	CASSLNDGGGNEKLFF	TGTGCCAGCAGCTTAAATGACGGAGGCGGTAATGAAAAACTGTTTTTT
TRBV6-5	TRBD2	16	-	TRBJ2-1	CASSQSGTSVSNEQFF	TGTGCCAGCAGTCAGTCCGGGACTAGCGTCTCCAATGAGCAGTTCTTC
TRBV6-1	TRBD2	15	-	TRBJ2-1	CASRLLAGSYNEQFF	TGTGCCAGCAGGTTACTAGCGGGCTCCTACAATGAGCAGTTCTTC
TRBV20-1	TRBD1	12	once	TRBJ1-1	CSARQGLLAAFF	TGCAGTGCTCGACAGGGATTACTGGCGGCTTTCTTT
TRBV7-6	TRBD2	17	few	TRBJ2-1	CASSSKPGLADYNEQFF	TGTGCCAGCAGCTCCAAGCCGGGACTAGCGGACTACAATGAGCAGTTCTTC
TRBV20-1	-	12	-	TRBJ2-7	CRSGRVHYEQYF	TGCAGGTCCGGTAGGGTCCACTACGAGCAGTACTTC
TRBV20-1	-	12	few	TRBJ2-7	CSASIGSSEQYF	TGCAGTGCTAGCATAGGCTCTTCCGAGCAGTACTTC
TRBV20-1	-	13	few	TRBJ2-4	CSAAFEGSNIQYF	TGCAGTGCTGCTTTTGAGGGTTCGAACATTCAGTACTTC
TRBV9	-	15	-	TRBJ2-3	CASSVRSAPTDTQYF	TGTGCCAGCAGCGTAAGATCAGCCCCCACAGATACGCAGTATTTT
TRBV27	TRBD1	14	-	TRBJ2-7	CASSWYRGRAEQYF	TGTGCCAGCAGTTGGTACAGGGGCCGAGCCGAGCAGTACTTC
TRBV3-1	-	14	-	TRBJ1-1	CASSQDQQNTEAFF	TGTGCCAGCAGCCAAGATCAACAGAACACTGAAGCTTTCTTT
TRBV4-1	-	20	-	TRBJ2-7	CASSQDFRVRGLAFSYEQYF	TGCGCCAGCAGCCAAGATTTTAGGGTTCGTGGGCTAGCATTCTCCTACGAGCAGTACTTC
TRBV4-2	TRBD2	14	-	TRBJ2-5	CASSHGGAEETQYF	TGTGCCAGCAGCCACGGGGGGGCCGAAGAGACCCAGTACTTC
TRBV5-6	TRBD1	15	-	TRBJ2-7	CASSALGQGVQEQYF	TGTGCCAGCAGCGCCCTGGGACAGGGGGTGCAGGAGCAGTACTTC
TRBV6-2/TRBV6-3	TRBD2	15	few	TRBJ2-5	CATGRGLADQETQYF	TGTGCCACCGGCCGTGGGCTAGCGGATCAAGAGACCCAGTACTTC
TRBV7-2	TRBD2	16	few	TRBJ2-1	CASSLGGTSGVDGQFF	TGTGCCAGCAGCTTAGGAGGGACTAGCGGGGTCGATGGGCAGTTCTTC
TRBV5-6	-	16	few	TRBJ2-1	CASSMIQGLSYNEQFF	TGTGCCAGCAGCATGATACAGGGCTTATCCTACAATGAGCAGTTCTTC
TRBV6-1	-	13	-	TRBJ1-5	CASSKDKNQPQHF	TGTGCCAGCAGTAAGGACAAGAATCAGCCCCAGCATTTT
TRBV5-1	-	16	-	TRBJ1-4	CASSLEGGHGDEKLFF	TGCGCCAGCAGCTTGGAGGGGGGCCACGGGGATGAAAAACTGTTTTTT
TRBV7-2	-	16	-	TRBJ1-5	CASSLVGQHSNQPQHF	TGTGCCAGCAGCTTAGTAGGGCAGCATAGCAATCAGCCCCAGCATTTT
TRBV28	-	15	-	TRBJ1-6	CASSESTGPNSPLHF	TGTGCCAGCAGTGAGTCGACGGGACCTAATTCACCCCTCCACTTT
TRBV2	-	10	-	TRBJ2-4	CASSDIIQYF	TGTGCCAGCAGTGACATCATTCAGTACTTC
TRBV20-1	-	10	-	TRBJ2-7	CSARLVEQYF	TGCAGTGCTCGACTCGTCGAGCAGTACTTC
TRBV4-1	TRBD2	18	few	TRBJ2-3	CASSQTSGVISSTDTQYF	TGCGCCAGCAGCCAAACTAGCGGGGTAATATCTAGCACAGATACGCAGTATTTT
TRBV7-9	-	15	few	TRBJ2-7	CASSLTGAGSDEQYF	TGTGCCAGCAGCTTAACTGGGGCCGGATCGGACGAGCAGTACTTC
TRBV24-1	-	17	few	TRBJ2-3	CATSDLGGGQSTDTQYF	TGTGCCACCAGTGATTTGGGAGGGGGACAGAGCACAGATACGCAGTATTTT
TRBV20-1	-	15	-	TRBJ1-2	CSAREYTVGVVGYTF	TGCAGTGCTAGAGAATACACGGTGGGGGTGGTTGGCTACACCTTC
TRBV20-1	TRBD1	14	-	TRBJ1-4	CSASKTGGNEKLFF	TGCAGTGCCTCAAAGACAGGGGGTAATGAAAAACTGTTTTTT
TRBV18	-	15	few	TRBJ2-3	CASSRTWEYTDTQYF	TGTGCCAGCTCCCGGACCTGGGAATACACAGATACGCAGTATTTT
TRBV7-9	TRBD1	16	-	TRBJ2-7	CASSPRQGDSYNEQYF	TGTGCCAGCAGCCCTAGACAGGGGGACTCCTACAATGAGCAGTACTTC
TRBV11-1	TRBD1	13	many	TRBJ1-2	CASSSRQGYGYTF	TGTGCCAGCAGTTCACGACAGGGCTATGGCTACACCTTC
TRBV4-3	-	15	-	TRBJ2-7	CASSRSQLGSYEQYF	TGCGCCAGCAGCCGATCACAGCTAGGATCCTACGAGCAGTACTTC
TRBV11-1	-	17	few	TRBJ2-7	CASSPLILADNYYEQYF	TGTGCCAGCAGTCCCCTAATTTTAGCGGATAACTACTACGAGCAGTACTTC
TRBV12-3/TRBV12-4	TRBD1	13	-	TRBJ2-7	CASRSRDRDEQYF	TGTGCCAGCAGGTCAAGGGACAGGGACGAGCAGTACTTC
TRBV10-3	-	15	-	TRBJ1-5	CAISESGQRNQPQHF	TGTGCCATCAGTGAGTCCGGACAGCGCAATCAGCCCCAGCATTTT
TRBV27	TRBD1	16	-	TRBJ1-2	CASSSRTGNSNYGYTF	TGTGCCAGCAGTTCTAGGACAGGGAATTCTAACTATGGCTACACCTTC
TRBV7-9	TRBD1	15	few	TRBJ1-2	CASSFTGTGVFGYTF	TGTGCCAGCAGCTTTACCGGGACAGGGGTCTTTGGCTACACCTTC
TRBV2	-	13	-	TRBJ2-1	CASSVTAYNEQFF	TGTGCCAGCAGTGTGACGGCATACAATGAGCAGTTCTTC
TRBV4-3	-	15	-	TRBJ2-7	CASSLSQGRTNEQYF	TGCGCCAGCAGCCTAAGTCAGGGACGGACCAACGAGCAGTACTTC
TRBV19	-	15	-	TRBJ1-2	CASSREGRQVGGYTF	TGTGCCAGTAGTAGGGAGGGGAGACAAGTCGGTGGCTACACCTTC
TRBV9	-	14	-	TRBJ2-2	CASSPIAVTGELFF	TGCGCCAGCAGCCCGATAGCGGTCACCGGGGAGCTGTTTTTT
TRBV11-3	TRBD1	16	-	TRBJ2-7	CASSPGGQRPTYEQYF	TGTGCCAGCAGCCCAGGGGGACAGCGCCCCACCTACGAGCAGTACTTC
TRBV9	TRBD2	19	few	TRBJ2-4	CASSVGTSGGAAAKNIQYF	TGTGCCAGCAGCGTAGGAACTAGCGGGGGGGCGGCAGCCAAAAACATTCAGTACTTC
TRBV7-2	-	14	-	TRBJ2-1	CASSLALEQGEQFF	TGTGCCAGCAGCTTAGCACTGGAACAGGGTGAGCAGTTCTTC